The clone carrying this T cell receptor (beta chain) occurred once. No antigen is known for it. These data come from a study of PD-1 blockade in classical Hodgkin lymphoma. Study-wide findings and caveats: Reports described newly diagnosed patients as having lower baseline TCR diversity than healthy donors.

The CDR3 extends over 15 amino acids. The germline V gene has CDR1 SGHDT and CDR2 YYEEEE. V lost 2 bases to trimming and J lost 0 bases, with 11 bases between them. Time point described: newly diagnosed, previously untreated cHL patient sample. After PBMCs were thawed, their CD8+ T cells were isolated by magnetic negative selection. Untreated, newly diagnosed classical Hodgkin lymphoma PBMCs served for comparison. Profiled with immunoSEQ multiplex PCR; TCRdb holds only in-frame clones, not every one. The repertoire holds about 21,000 clones, with 80% to 90% as singletons. The sample was CD8+ T cells from blood. The TCR comes from a human donor with classical Hodgkin lymphoma. J is TRBJ1-1 and V is TRBV5-6, with D uncertain. CDR3 residues: CASSFLPTLNTEAFF. CDR3 DNA sequence: TGTGCCAGCAGCTTTCTTCCCACTTTGAACACTGAAGCTTTCTTT.